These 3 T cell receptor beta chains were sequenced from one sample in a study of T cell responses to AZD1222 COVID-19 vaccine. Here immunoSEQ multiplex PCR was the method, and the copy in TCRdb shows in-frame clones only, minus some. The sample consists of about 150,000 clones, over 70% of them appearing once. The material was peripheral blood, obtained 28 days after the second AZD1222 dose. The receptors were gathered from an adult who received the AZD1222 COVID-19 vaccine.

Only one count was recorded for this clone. The CDR3 DNA reads as TGTGCCAGCAGCCAACCGGGACTTCAAGATGAGCAGTTCTTC. It translates to CASSQPGLQDEQFF. The chain recombines TRBV4-2 with TRBJ2-1; maybe TRBD2 (6 bases). V shed 2 bases and J shed 8 bases, with 13 bases lying between them. The germline V gene has CDR1 LGHNA and CDR2 YNFKEQ. The CDR3 spans 14 residues.

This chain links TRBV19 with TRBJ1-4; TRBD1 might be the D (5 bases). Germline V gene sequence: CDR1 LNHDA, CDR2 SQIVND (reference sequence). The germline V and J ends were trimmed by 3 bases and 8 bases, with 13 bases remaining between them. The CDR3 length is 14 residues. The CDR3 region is CASSMSLRGEKLFF. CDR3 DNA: TGTGCCAGTAGTATGAGCCTAAGGGGCGAAAAACTGTTTTTT.

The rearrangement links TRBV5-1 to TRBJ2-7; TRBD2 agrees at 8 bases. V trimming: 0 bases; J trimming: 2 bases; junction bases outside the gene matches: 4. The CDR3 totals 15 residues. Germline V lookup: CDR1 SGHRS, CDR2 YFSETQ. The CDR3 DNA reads TGCGCCAGCAGCTTGGAAACGGGAGGGCCCTACGAGCAGTACTTC. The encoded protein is CASSLETGGPYEQYF.